This TCR beta chain was recovered during a study of blood T cells in healthy people across ages. Study background: T cells yielded about one barcoded beta molecule per two cells through template switching.

General study results and limits: TCR beta diversity tracked closely with naive T cell percentage.

The authors ran a second PCR of roughly 6 to 11 cycles using a sample-barcoded 5' primer and a J-beta primer mix. Every molecule of cDNA carried a tag from a template-switch adaptor with 12 random nucleotides. TCRdb reprocessed the 5' RACE reads with MiXCR, giving one entry per CDR3 protein. The sample gives more than 500,000 distinct CDR3 sequences, roughly 28% of which show up once; about a fifth is in the top ten. This clonotype was observed a few times. As yet, its antigen is unknown. CDR1 is ENHRY and CDR2 is SYGVKD in the germline V gene. V gave up 0 bases and J gave up 8 bases, with 8 bases separating them. The CDR3 spans 14 residues.

The clonotype was recovered from a woman between 70 and 85 years old in good health. The rearrangement links TRBV10-3 to TRBJ1-6, with D perhaps matching TRBD1 (5 bases). The specimen sequenced was blood. This CDR3 is CAISESQGDSPLHF. The CDR3 DNA follows: TGTGCCATCAGTGAGTCCCAGGGAGATTCACCCCTCCACTTT.